The 29 T cell receptor beta chains in this list originate from one sample, sequenced in a study of cytomegalovirus exposure and HLA in healthy donors. The PCR employed 60 Vbeta primers together with 13 Jbeta primers. TCRdb keeps only in-frame clones here, not all; method: immunoSEQ multiplex PCR. The data hold about 160,000 clones, with 75% to 85% observed a single time. Sequenced input: PBMCs. These receptors all stem from a human donor in good health.

V usage is TRBV28 and J usage is TRBJ2-7; TRBD2 aligns across 8 bases. The CDR3 runs to 12 residues. V gave up 8 bases and J gave up 3 bases; unmatched junction bases: 3. In germline, CDR1 is MDHEN, CDR2 SYDVKM. The CDR3 sequence is CASERESYEQYF. Here the CDR3 DNA reads TGTGCCAGCGAGCGGGAGAGCTACGAGCAGTACTTC.

The rearrangement uses TRBV4-1 and TRBJ2-5, with D possibly matching TRBD1 (5 bases). Germline-derived CDR1 and CDR2 are MGHRA and YSYEKL. V was clipped by 4 bases and J by 1 base, with 13 bases between them. The CDR3 is 15 residues long. CDR3 region: CASSPQGYAQETQYF. DNA of the CDR3: TGCGCCAGCAGCCCCCAGGGCTACGCCCAAGAGACCCAGTACTTC.

The chain couples TRBV15 to TRBJ1-4; 8 bases are shared with TRBD1. The CDR3 totals 18 residues. The trim removed 0 bases at V and 2 bases at J, leaving 8 bases unmatched. CDR1 LNHNV and CDR2 YYDKDF come from the germline V gene (reference sequence). The CDR3 reads CATSRDLRTGTTNEKLFF. CDR3 nucleotide sequence: TGTGCCACCAGCAGAGATTTAAGGACAGGGACCACTAATGAAAAACTGTTTTTT.

The rearrangement joins TRBV5-4 to TRBJ1-2, with D possibly being TRBD1 (5 bases). Per the germline V gene, CDR1 is SGHNT and CDR2 is YYREEE (reference sequence). The CDR3 totals 14 residues. With 4 bases removed from V and 3 bases from J, the gap between germline ends came to 13 bases. CDR3 in amino acids: CASSPQGQHYGYTF. CDR3 nucleotides: TGTGCCAGCAGCCCCCAGGGTCAGCACTATGGCTACACCTTC.

The CDR3 sequence is CASSEASSGSLSYTF. As DNA, the CDR3 is TGTGCCAGCAGTGAAGCTAGTTCAGGATCCCTGAGCTACACCTTC. The chain joins TRBV6-1 to TRBJ1-2; D is ambiguous. The CDR3 sequence is 15 residues long. Trimming removed 0 bases at V and 9 bases at J, with 17 bases between. Germline CDR1 and CDR2: MNHNS and SASEGT.

The V and J genes are TRBV14 and TRBJ1-1; 10 positions match TRBD1. Germline V gives CDR1 SGHDN, CDR2 FVKESK. Trimming took 4 bases from V and 7 from J; bases not matched to a gene: 9. CDR3 length: 15 residues. In nucleotides, the CDR3 is TGTGCCAGCAGCCGTCAATCGACAGGGGGCTTTGAAGCTTTCTTT. Translation: CASSRQSTGGFEAFF.

This clone was picked up a small number of times. The J gene is TRBJ1-2, the V gene TRBV11-2, with D possibly matching TRBD1 (5 bases). CDR3 length equals 15 residues. Trimming cost V 5 bases and J 6 bases, with 19 bases left between them. Germline CDR1 and CDR2: SGHAT and FQNNGV. This chain's CDR3 is CASSLGQVDDHGYTF. In DNA form, the CDR3 reads TGTGCCAGCAGCCTAGGACAAGTTGATGATCATGGCTACACCTTC.

The chain combines TRBV19 with TRBJ2-1; 7 bases are a match to TRBD1. The CDR3 extends over 15 amino acids. The germline V gene has CDR1 LNHDA and CDR2 SQIVND (reference sequence). V dropped 4 bases and J dropped 6; count of bases not matched to a gene: 9. The CDR3 bases are TGTGCCAGTAGTAGCGCAGGGGGTTCCCTCAATGAGCAGTTCTTC. It encodes CASSSAGGSLNEQFF.

The gene calls are TRBV28 and TRBJ2-7; 7 bases agree with TRBD1. The germline V gene encodes CDR1 MDHEN and CDR2 SYDVKM. Unmatched junction bases numbered 9, after V lost 2 bases and J lost 2 bases. CDR3 length: 16 amino acids. The CDR3 spells CASSLTNRGKTYEQYF. The CDR3 DNA is TGTGCCAGCAGTTTAACGAACAGGGGCAAAACCTACGAGCAGTACTTC.

This chain joins TRBV6-6 and TRBJ2-5; the match to TRBD1 covers 7 bases. The J call is uncertain, as TRBJ2-7 better fits the DNA end. CDR3 length: 14 amino acids. In germline, CDR1 is MNHNY, CDR2 SVGAGI (reference sequence). The CDR3, as DNA: TGTGCCAGCAGTCGATACAGGGGCTTCAGCGAGCAGTACTTC. Its translation: CASSRYRGFSEQYF.

J is TRBJ1-2 and V is TRBV19; D ambiguous. Germline V lookup: CDR1 LNHDA, CDR2 SQIVND (reference sequence). V was cut by 7 bases and J by 3 bases, with 9 bases left in between. The length of the CDR3 is 12 residues. CDR3 region: CASNIADYGYTF. The CDR3 nucleotides read TGTGCCAGTAATATTGCGGACTATGGCTACACCTTC.

CDR3 DNA sequence: TGTGCCAGCAGCCTCTGGACAGAAAGCACAGATACGCAGTATTTT. This translates into CASSLWTESTDTQYF. The chain recombines TRBV7-6 with TRBJ2-3, with a tentative D call TRBD1 (6 bases). The ends were cut back, 5 bases at V and 0 bases at J, with 12 bases in the middle. The CDR3 spans 15 residues. Germline CDR1 and CDR2: SGHVS and FNYEAQ.

This clone was seen just once. V gene TRBV5-8 combines with J gene TRBJ2-4; 7 nucleotides match TRBD1. After removal of 1 base from V and 1 base from J, the junction contained 17 bases not matched to a gene. The CDR3 is 20 amino acids. CDR1 is SGHTS, CDR2 YDEGEE, per germline. CDR3 DNA sequence: TGTGCCAGCAGCTTGTTCAATGCGGACAGGAGCCCCCAGGCCAAAAACATTCAGTACTTC. The encoded protein is CASSLFNADRSPQAKNIQYF.

V usage is TRBV7-6 and J usage is TRBJ2-3, with D maybe TRBD2 (5 bases). The V end lost 1 base, the J end lost 3 bases, and 20 bases lay between the germline ends. The CDR3 is 18 residues long. From germline, CDR1 is SGHVS and CDR2 FNYEAQ. The CDR3: CASSLEPRAYSGTDTQYF. For the CDR3, the DNA is TGTGCCAGCAGCTTAGAACCCCGGGCCTACTCGGGGACAGATACGCAGTATTTT. Combining the CDR3 with reference TRBV7-6 and TRBJ2-3 gives the whole variable domain GAGVSQSPRYKVTKRGQDVALRCDPISGHVSLYWYRQALGQGPEFLTYFNYEAQQDKSGLPNDRFSAERPEGSISTLTIQRTEQRDSAMYRCASSLEPRAYSGTDTQYFGPGTRLTVL.

The V and J genes are TRBV28 and TRBJ1-2; TRBD1 matches at 9 bases. The germline V gene encodes CDR1 MDHEN and CDR2 SYDVKM. The CDR3 length is 16 residues. V shed 6 bases and J 7 bases; nucleotides not matched to a gene: 15. In nucleotides, the CDR3 is TGTGCCAGCAGCCTCGGGACAGGGAGGGTTTTAAGTGGCTACACCTTC. Its protein product is CASSLGTGRVLSGYTF.

The chain uses TRBV5-1 and TRBJ2-4; 13 nucleotides agree with TRBD2. CDR3 length equals 19 residues. In germline, CDR1 is SGHRS, CDR2 YFSETQ. V was clipped by 4 bases and J by 0 bases; unmatched bases: 10. The DNA for the CDR3 is TGCGCCAGCAGCCCACCGGGACTAGCGGGAACAAAAGCCAAAAACATTCAGTACTTC. This gives the protein CASSPPGLAGTKAKNIQYF. Full variable domain (remainder filled in from reference TRBV5-1 and TRBJ2-4): KAGVTQTPRYLIKTRGQQVTLSCSPISGHRSVSWYQQTPGQGLQFLFEYFSETQRNKGNFPGRFSGRQFSNSRSEMNVSTLELGDSALYLCASSPPGLAGTKAKNIQYFGAGTRLSVL.

The rearrangement joins TRBV7-2 to TRBJ2-7; D perhaps matches TRBD1 (6 bases). V lost 0 bases, J lost 5 bases, and 17 bases lay in between. The CDR3 sequence is 16 residues long. The germline CDR1 and CDR2 sequences are SGHTA and FQGNSA. The CDR3 sequence is CASSLAPTRGSNEQYF. The CDR3 region has the DNA TGTGCCAGCAGCTTAGCGCCTACTAGGGGGTCGAACGAGCAGTACTTC.

The gene calls are TRBV7-9 and TRBJ1-2; 10 nucleotides agree with TRBD1. From germline, CDR1 is SEHNR and CDR2 FQNEAQ (reference sequence). The V gene end was trimmed by 5 bases and the J gene end by 7 bases; junction bases not matched to a gene: 10. CDR3 length: 15 amino acids. The CDR3 bases are TGTGCCAGCAGCCCCCTCGGGACAGGGGTAGCTGGCTACACCTTC. Its protein is CASSPLGTGVAGYTF.

The rearrangement links TRBV19 to TRBJ1-5; no firm D call. The CDR3 runs 15 residues. The V gene's germline CDR1 is LNHDA and CDR2 SQIVND (reference sequence). V was clipped by 4 bases and J by 7 bases, with 17 bases between them. CDR3 coding DNA: TGTGCCAGTAGTAGCTCCGGGGTGCTTTACCAGCCCCAGCATTTT. This encodes CASSSSGVLYQPQHF. The whole variable domain, remainder taken from reference TRBV19 and TRBJ1-5, is DGGITQSPKYLFRKEGQNVTLSCEQNLNHDAMYWYRQDPGQGLRLIYYSQIVNDFQKGDIAEGYSVSREKKESFPLTVTSAQKNPTAFYLCASSSSGVLYQPQHFGDGTRLSIL.

The rearrangement links TRBV7-8 to TRBJ1-3; perhaps TRBD1 as D (6 bases). The CDR3 contains 16 residues. Germline V lookup: CDR1 SGHVS, CDR2 FQNEAQ. Trimming took 1 base from V and 4 from J, leaving 14 bases between them. CDR3 nucleotide sequence: TGTGCCAGCAGCTTAGTGGGGGGGCGCGGCGGAAACACCATATATTTT. It encodes CASSLVGGRGGNTIYF.

The chain couples TRBV28 to TRBJ2-3, with a possible D match to TRBD2 (6 bases). CDR3 size: 12 residues. Germline assignment: CDR1 MDHEN and CDR2 SYDVKM. V was cut by 2 bases and J by 6 bases, with 6 bases left in between. CDR3 amino acids: CASSLGGDTQYF. The CDR3 region has the DNA TGTGCCAGCAGTTTAGGGGGGGATACGCAGTATTTT.

The V call is TRBV19, the J call TRBJ2-3; TRBD1 might be the D (6 bases). There are 14 residues in the CDR3. From germline, CDR1 is LNHDA and CDR2 SQIVND (reference sequence). The V end was cut by 10 bases, the J end by 3 bases, with 17 bases between. The CDR3 reads CATKGVEYTDTQYF. CDR3 bases: TGTGCCACTAAGGGGGTGGAATATACAGATACGCAGTATTTT.

CDR3 in amino acids: CASSPGSPSYGYTF. Here the CDR3 DNA reads TGTGCCAGCAGTCCCGGTTCTCCAAGCTATGGCTACACCTTC. The chain employs TRBV27 and TRBJ1-2; D is uncertain. The CDR3 extends over 14 amino acids. V was cut by 5 bases and J by 4 bases, with 14 bases left in between. From germline, CDR1 is MNHEY and CDR2 SMNVEV (reference sequence).

The J gene is TRBJ2-3, the V gene TRBV10-3; 7 bases line up with TRBD2. The junction had 6 bases not matched to a gene; V was cut back by 7 bases and J by 2 bases. This CDR3 comprises 14 residues. The germline V gene has CDR1 ENHRY and CDR2 SYGVKD. The CDR3 sequence is CAIKFLADTDTQYF. The CDR3 DNA sequence: TGTGCCATCAAGTTCCTAGCGGACACAGATACGCAGTATTTT.

The chain recombines TRBV10-3 with TRBJ1-2, with D uncertain. The CDR3 has 16 residues. Germline V gives CDR1 ENHRY, CDR2 SYGVKD. V lost 2 bases, J lost 6 bases, and 19 bases lay in between. CDR3 nucleotide sequence: TGTGCCATCAGTGAGCCGATGGCGGCAGACGAGGATGGCTACACCTTC. Its translation: CAISEPMAADEDGYTF.

The J gene is TRBJ2-1, the V gene TRBV7-9; 13 positions match TRBD2. With V trimmed by 3 bases and J by 3 bases, 8 bases remained unmatched. The CDR3 is 18 residues long. CDR1 is SEHNR and CDR2 is FQNEAQ in the germline V gene (reference sequence). The CDR3 coding sequence is TGTGCCAGCAGCTTCCCCCGGACTAGCGGGAGTTACTACAATGAGCAGTTCTTC. Amino acids: CASSFPRTSGSYYNEQFF.

The sample holds one count of this clone. This rearrangement joins TRBV29-1 to TRBJ2-7; possibly TRBD2 for D (6 bases). Trimming removed 2 bases from V and 6 bases from J, with 8 bases in between. CDR1 is SQVTM and CDR2 is ANQGSEA in the germline V gene. The length of the CDR3 is 11 residues. The CDR3: CSVESGSEQYF. The CDR3 DNA reads TGCAGCGTTGAATCCGGGAGCGAGCAGTACTTC.

The rearrangement joins TRBV7-6 to TRBJ2-7; 12 bases are a match to TRBD2. Germline-derived CDR1 and CDR2 are SGHVS and FNYEAQ. V trimming: 3 bases; J trimming: 5 bases; junction bases outside the gene matches: 5. This CDR3 spans 15 amino acids. Here the CDR3 reads CASSLRLAGANEQYF. CDR3 nucleotides: TGTGCCAGCAGCTTGAGACTAGCGGGAGCCAACGAGCAGTACTTC.

V and J are TRBV10-2 and TRBJ2-5, with D maybe TRBD2 (6 bases). CDR1 is WSHSY, CDR2 SAAADI, per germline. V gave up 4 bases and J gave up 1 base, with 19 bases separating them. This CDR3 has 17 amino acids. The CDR3 bases are TGCGCCAGCAGTGCGGGTGCGGCGCGGGACCTCCAAGAGACCCAGTACTTC. This translates into CASSAGAARDLQETQYF.